The source of this T cell receptor beta chain is a study of human T cells and chemical hapten exposure. Turning to the study itself: Across samples, TCR yields varied, mostly owing to small differences in pooled library volumes.

Unique molecular identifiers were attached to individual cDNA molecules during library preparation. TCRdb re-called the RACE reads through MiXCR, storing one row per CDR3 protein. The data hold roughly 120,000 distinct CDR3 sequences, with 9% to 10% observed a single time. This clonotype has only a few counts. Germline-derived CDR1 and CDR2 are MGHDK and SYGVNS. Trimming removed 3 bases from V and 4 bases from J; junction bases left unmatched: 5. The CDR3 spans 15 residues. Time point here: healthy volunteer bleed at 2 weeks. It was unfractionated whole blood from which total RNA was extracted. Material for sequencing was whole blood. V is TRBV25-1 and J is TRBJ2-3; 9 bases match TRBD1. This sequence originates from a male donor in good health. Some clones in this sample may be carry-over from other donors' samples. As DNA, the CDR3 is TGTGCCAGCAGTGAGGACAGGGGAGAATCAGATACGCAGTATTTT. Residues: CASSEDRGESDTQYF.